One sample yielded the 11 T cell receptor beta chains listed below, sequenced in a study of blood T cell repertoires in COVID-19. Some clones are missing from TCRdb's copy, which holds only in-frame ones; the method was immunoSEQ multiplex PCR. Of about 70,000 clones in the sample, roughly 86% are singletons; the top ten hold roughly 0.83%. Source material: peripheral blood. The receptors were sampled from a woman between 65 and 79 years old with acute or convalescent COVID-19.

V gene TRBV3-1 (or the pseudogene TRBV3-2) combines with J gene TRBJ2-1; 7 bases align to TRBD1. There are 16 residues in the CDR3. Looked up from germline, CDR1 is LGHDT and CDR2 is YNNKEL (reference sequence). Germline trimming cut 3 bases from V and 7 bases from J; bases unmatched to any gene: 12. The CDR3 region has the DNA TGTGCCAGCAGCCACTCCGATCGGGGCAGGGGGAATGAGCAGTTCTTC. Its protein is CASSHSDRGRGNEQFF.

The V gene is TRBV6-5, the J gene TRBJ2-3; no clear D. The CDR3 runs to 13 residues. Germline loops: CDR1 MNHEY, CDR2 SVGAGI. Trimming stripped 10 bases from V and 8 bases from J, with 19 bases between. The CDR3 is CATRYPLHGTQYF. The DNA of the CDR3 is TGTGCCACACGCTACCCCCTGCATGGTACGCAGTATTTT.

The gene calls are TRBV28 and TRBJ2-7; TRBD1 matches 7 bases. V gave up 1 base and J gave up 0 bases; unmatched junction bases: 6. CDR3 length: 16 amino acids. The germline CDR1 and CDR2 sequences are MDHEN and SYDVKM. CDR3 sequence (DNA): TGTGCCAGCAGTTTATCCCGACAGGGCAGCTCCTACGAGCAGTACTTC. Translated: CASSLSRQGSSYEQYF.

CDR3 DNA sequence: TGTGCCAGCAGCCAATCGGGACAGGGGGCTTACGAGCAGTACTTC. As protein: CASSQSGQGAYEQYF. V and J are TRBV3-1 (or the pseudogene TRBV3-2) and TRBJ2-7; 12 bases fit TRBD1. Germline trimming cut 2 bases from V and 4 bases from J; bases unmatched to any gene: 3. Germline lookup yields CDR1 LGHDT and CDR2 YNNKEL (reference sequence). CDR3 length: 15 amino acids.

This clone is a singleton in its sample. The V and J genes are TRBV19 and TRBJ1-2; the D is unclear. This CDR3 is built from 12 residues. Looked up from germline, CDR1 is LNHDA and CDR2 is SQIVND (reference sequence). V was trimmed by 3 bases and J by 8 bases, leaving 10 bases between them. In DNA, the CDR3 is TGTGCCAGTAGTATGAGGGAAGAAGGCTACACCTTC. Translating it yields CASSMREEGYTF.

The chain couples TRBV10-3 to TRBJ1-5; 7 bases fit TRBD1. V lost 8 bases to trimming and J lost 2 bases; unmatched junction nucleotides: 3. CDR3 length: 13 residues. Germline-derived CDR1 and CDR2 are ENHRY and SYGVKD. CDR3 DNA sequence: TGTGCCATCGCCGGGACAGGCAATCAGCCCCAGCATTTT. Its translation is CAIAGTGNQPQHF.

This chain joins TRBV28 and TRBJ1-4, with 7 bases identical to TRBD1. Looked up from germline, CDR1 is MDHEN and CDR2 is SYDVKM. The CDR3 is made up of 14 amino acids. V shed 3 bases, J shed 8 bases, and the junction held 6 bases outside the gene matches. The DNA of the CDR3 is TGTGCCAGCAGTTTCGCAGGGGGGAGAGAAAAACTGTTTTTT. Protein sequence: CASSFAGGREKLFF.

The chain couples TRBV30 to TRBJ1-5, with D possibly matching TRBD1 (5 bases). The V gene lost 2 bases and the J gene lost 0 bases, with 8 bases spanning the gap. CDR3 size: 14 residues. CDR1 is GTSNPN and CDR2 is SVGIG in the germline V gene (reference sequence). The CDR3 region is CAWSRQSSNQPQHF. The CDR3 coding sequence is TGTGCCTGGAGTAGACAGTCTAGCAATCAGCCCCAGCATTTT.

The chain joins TRBV28 to TRBJ2-7; 8 positions match TRBD2. The CDR3 is made up of 13 amino acids. Germline V lookup: CDR1 MDHEN, CDR2 SYDVKM. Losses at the gene ends were 5 bases for V and 9 bases for J; bases not matched to a gene: 9. The CDR3 region has the DNA TGTGCCAGCAGTGGGACTAGTTGGGGTATGCAGTACTTC. It codes for CASSGTSWGMQYF.

This chain joins TRBV14 and TRBJ2-2, with D tentatively TRBD1 (8 bases). CDR1 and CDR2 (germline): SGHDN, FVKESK. V was cut by 1 base and J by 4 bases, with 16 bases left in between. This CDR3 is 17 amino acids long. The CDR3 spells CASSQGRGGQVTGELFF. As DNA, the CDR3 is TGTGCCAGCAGCCAAGGTCGCGGGGGACAGGTCACCGGGGAGCTGTTTTTT.

This clone was detected only a few times. CDR3 protein: CASSISQGEQPQHF. CDR3 nucleotides: TGTGCCAGTAGTATTAGTCAGGGCGAGCAGCCCCAGCATTTT. The chain combines TRBV19 with TRBJ1-5, with a tentative D call TRBD1 (5 bases). The V end lost 3 bases, the J end lost 7 bases, and 13 bases lay between the germline ends. The CDR3 sequence is 14 residues long. Germline V CDR1 and CDR2: LNHDA, SQIVND (reference sequence).